The next 2 T cell receptor beta chains were all read from a single sample in a study of T cells in Graves' hyperthyroidism and ophthalmopathy. Amplification of TCR beta CDR3 regions used RNA as the template. RT-PCR in the first round (using the HTBI primer set) targeted the TCR CDR3. TCRdb re-analysed the multiplex PCR reads in MiXCR, keeping a single row per CDR3 protein. The table shows 650,000 to 800,000 distinct CDR3 sequences, with about 45% occurring only once. The sequencing input was peripheral blood or thyroid tissue (not recorded which). The receptors shown here come from an adult man with Graves' disease, either hyperthyroidism or ophthalmopathy (not recorded which).

In nucleotides, the CDR3 is TGTGCCAGCAGCGTAGGACAAAGAGGGAGGGGTGAGACCCAGTACTTC. Its protein product is CASSVGQRGRGETQYF. V usage is TRBV9 and J usage is TRBJ2-5, with 7 bases aligning to TRBD2. The V and J ends lost 0 bases and 5 bases, in that order; junction bases with no gene match: 10. The germline V gene has CDR1 SGDLS and CDR2 YYNGEE. The CDR3 loop spans 16 amino acids.

The chain combines TRBV7-8 with TRBJ1-1; possible D gene TRBD1, 5 bases. Trimming stripped 5 bases from V and 4 bases from J, with 17 bases between. Germline lookup yields CDR1 SGHVS and CDR2 FQNEAQ. The length of the CDR3 is 15 residues. The CDR3 DNA reads as TGTGCCAGCAGCCGAACGGGGGATGCGGGCACTGAAGCTTTCTTT. It codes for CASSRTGDAGTEAFF.